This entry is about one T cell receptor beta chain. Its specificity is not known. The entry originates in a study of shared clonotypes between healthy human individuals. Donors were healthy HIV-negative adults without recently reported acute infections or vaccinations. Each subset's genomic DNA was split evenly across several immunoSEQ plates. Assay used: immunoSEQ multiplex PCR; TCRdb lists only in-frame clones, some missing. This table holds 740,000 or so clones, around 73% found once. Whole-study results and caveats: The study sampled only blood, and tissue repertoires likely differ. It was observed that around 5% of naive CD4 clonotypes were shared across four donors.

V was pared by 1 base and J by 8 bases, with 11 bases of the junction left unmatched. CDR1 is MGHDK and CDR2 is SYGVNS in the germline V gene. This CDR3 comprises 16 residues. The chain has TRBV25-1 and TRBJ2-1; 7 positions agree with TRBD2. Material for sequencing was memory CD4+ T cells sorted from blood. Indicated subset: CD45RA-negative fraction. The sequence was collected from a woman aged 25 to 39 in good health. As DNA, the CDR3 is TGTGCCAGCAGTGAATCGACTAGCTGGGCCCTGGATGAGCAGTTCTTC. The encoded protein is CASSESTSWALDEQFF. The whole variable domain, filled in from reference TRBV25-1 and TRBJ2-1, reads EADIYQTPRYLVIGTGKKITLECSQTMGHDKMYWYQQDPGMELHLIHYSYGVNSTEKGDLSSESTVSRIRTEHFPLTLESARPSHTSQYLCASSESTSWALDEQFFGPGTRLTVL.